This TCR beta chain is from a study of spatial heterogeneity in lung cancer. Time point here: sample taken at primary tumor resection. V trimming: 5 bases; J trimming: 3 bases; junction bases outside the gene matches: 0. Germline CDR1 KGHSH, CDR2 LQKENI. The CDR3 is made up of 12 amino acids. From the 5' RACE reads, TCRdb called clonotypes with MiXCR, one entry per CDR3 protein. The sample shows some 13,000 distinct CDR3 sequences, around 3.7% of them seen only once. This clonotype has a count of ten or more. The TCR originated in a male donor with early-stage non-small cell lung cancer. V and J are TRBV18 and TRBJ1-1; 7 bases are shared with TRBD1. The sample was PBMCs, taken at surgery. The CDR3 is CASSDRDTEAFF. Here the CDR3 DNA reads TGTGCCAGCTCAGACAGGGACACTGAAGCTTTCTTT.